This T cell receptor beta chain was identified during a study of blood T cell repertoires in COVID-19. Study summary: The analysed material was cDNA or gDNA that came from T cells, B-cell-depleted T cells, or PBMCs.

The protocol was immunoSEQ multiplex PCR, while the TCRdb copy is restricted to in-frame clones and leaves out a portion. The top ten hold 17% of the sample, which has 150,000 to 200,000 clones, around 76% seen once. Cohort placement rested on clinical history that participants reported themselves. From germline, CDR1 is MNHNS and CDR2 SASEGT. The CDR3 totals 15 residues. V was clipped by 3 bases and J by 1 base, with 12 bases between them. This receptor was obtained from a woman aged 45 to 65 with acute COVID-19. The genes are TRBV6-1 and TRBJ1-1, with D possibly TRBD1 on 5 matching bases. The specimen sequenced was PBMCs or T cells enriched from blood (not recorded which). CDR3 sequence: CASSDKGRGNTEAFF. CDR3 DNA sequence: TGTGCCAGCAGTGACAAGGGGAGGGGGAACACTGAAGCTTTCTTT.